This T cell receptor (beta chain) was profiled in a study of T cell responses to AZD1222 COVID-19 vaccine. Notes on the study in general: Only a handful of AZD1222 recipients, six or seven in all, had baseline seropositivity. Two AZD1222 administrations were followed by greater Spike-specific TCR breadth and depth. Researchers report vaccine-associated CD4 TCRs spanning spike, with dominance at 160-218 and 743-854.

Method: immunoSEQ multiplex PCR; TCRdb's copy keeps in-frame clones and lacks some. This table holds roughly 120,000 clones, 85% to 90% found once. This CDR3 spans 12 amino acids. V dropped 9 bases and J dropped 6; count of bases not matched to a gene: 6. Per germline, CDR1 KGHDR and CDR2 SFDVKD. Concerning this clone itself: The antigen is not known.

This clonotype was obtained from an adult who received the AZD1222 COVID-19 vaccine. This chain links TRBV24-1 with TRBJ2-7, with TRBD2 matching over 8 bases. Source: peripheral blood, taken 28 days after the second AZD1222 dose. CDR3 residues: CATRGGQIEQYF. CDR3 coding DNA: TGTGCCACCCGGGGGGGCCAAATCGAGCAGTACTTC.